This T cell receptor (beta chain) was identified in a study of T-cell memory formation after mild COVID-19. TCRdb re-called the 5' RACE reads with MiXCR, one entry per CDR3 protein. The data contain about 310,000 distinct CDR3 sequences, roughly 15% of them seen just once; the ten biggest clones take up approximately 23%. Germline CDR1 reads DFQATT; CDR2 reads SNEGSKA (reference sequence). The CDR3 sequence is 13 residues long. V gave up 8 bases and J gave up 0 bases, with 8 bases separating them. The sample consisted of PBMCs or a T cell subset sorted from them (not recorded which). This chain joins TRBV20-1 and TRBJ2-6; D not certain. The TCR was taken from a man between 18 and 35 years old who had mild COVID-19 (a few samples of this study predate the infection). Cell type and time point are not known. The DNA for the CDR3 is TGCAGTCGGGTGCCCTCTGGGGCCAACGTCCTGACTTTC. Translating gives CSRVPSGANVLTF.